This passage covers 20 T cell receptor beta chains from one sample sequenced in a study of radiation and T cells in renal cell carcinoma (dated by TCRdb to 2019 to 2021). The time point label on this specimen signifies: blood 2 weeks post-SBRT. The sample's treatment or condition, from its label and the paper: 15 Gy SBRT to primary tumor, nephrectomy 4 weeks later. To prepare the library, the immunoSEQ multiplex PCR assay was applied. TCRdb stores this immuneACCESS table with in-frame sequences only. Part of the clones is absent; in the studies checked, under half of the shortfall reflects unresolved V genes, and no reason is known for the rest. The sample table shows over 60,000 clones, and just over 75% are seen once. The ten largest clonotypes hold roughly 6.1% of the sample. The source material was blood, sampled from a patient whose treatment included radiotherapy and nephrectomy. The receptor set was obtained from a man in his 60s with renal cell carcinoma.

The genes are TRBV18 and TRBJ2-6; 7 bases map to TRBD1. Germline CDR1 reads KGHSH; CDR2 reads LQKENI. Unmatched junction bases numbered 8, after V lost 6 bases and J lost 0 bases. The CDR3 covers 17 residues. The DNA for the CDR3 is TGTGCCAGCTCCCGAACAGGGGAAAACTCTGGGGCCAACGTCCTGACTTTC. It encodes CASSRTGENSGANVLTF.

V and J are TRBV7-2 and TRBJ1-1; 8 nucleotides align to TRBD1. Germline CDR1 SGHTA, CDR2 FQGNSA. The CDR3 spans 16 residues. V was clipped by 2 bases and J by 0 bases; unmatched bases: 5. The CDR3 DNA reads as TGTGCCAGCAGCTTAAACAGGGGGGGTCTGAACACTGAAGCTTTCTTT. As protein: CASSLNRGGLNTEAFF.

The rearrangement uses TRBV29-1 and TRBJ2-7, with 8 bases fitting TRBD2. With V trimmed by 2 bases and J by 2 bases, 14 bases remained unmatched. The germline V gene encodes CDR1 SQVTM and CDR2 ANQGSEA. This CDR3 is 17 amino acids long. The CDR3 here is CSVESLNGAGVTYEQYF. CDR3 bases: TGCAGCGTTGAAAGCCTCAACGGAGCGGGGGTTACCTACGAGCAGTACTTC.

This sequence joins TRBV7-4 and TRBJ1-1; D gene uncertain. This CDR3 comprises 11 residues. Germline assignment: CDR1 SGHVT and CDR2 SQSDAQ. Trimming cost V 1 base and J 11 bases, with 8 bases left between them. The CDR3 protein is CASSLGPGAFF. The CDR3 DNA reads TGTGCCAGCAGCTTAGGACCTGGGGCTTTCTTT.

The CDR3 here is CASNGLAGTYNEQFF. As DNA, the CDR3 is TGTGCCAGCAACGGACTAGCGGGAACCTACAATGAGCAGTTCTTC. The V call is TRBV2, the J call TRBJ2-1; 12 nucleotides line up with TRBD2. Germline-derived CDR1 and CDR2 are SNHLY and FYNNEI. Losses at the gene ends were 7 bases for V and 2 bases for J; bases not matched to a gene: 3. This CDR3 is built from 15 residues.

The rearrangement uses TRBV18 and TRBJ2-5, with 8 bases fitting TRBD1. The CDR3 contains 15 residues. Per the germline V gene, CDR1 is KGHSH and CDR2 is LQKENI. J was trimmed by 5 bases and V by 4 bases; bases with no gene match: 9. This CDR3 reads CASSLGQGVRETQYF. The DNA of the CDR3 is TGTGCCAGCTCACTCGGACAGGGAGTAAGGGAGACCCAGTACTTC.

V is TRBV30 and J is TRBJ1-2; D call uncertain. Germline V gene data show CDR1 as GTSNPN and CDR2 as SVGIG (reference sequence). The V gene lost 5 bases and the J gene lost 4 bases, with 14 bases spanning the gap. CDR3 length equals 13 residues. The CDR3 DNA sequence: TGTGCCTGGGTGCCCGGGTGGGGCTATGGCTACACCTTC. Amino acids: CAWVPGWGYGYTF.

CDR3 amino acids: CASSSGGQGANEAFF. The DNA of the CDR3 is TGTGCCAGCAGCTCCGGAGGACAGGGGGCGAATGAAGCTTTCTTT. The chain couples TRBV7-8 to TRBJ1-1, with TRBD1 matching over 11 bases. J was trimmed by 7 bases and V by 4 bases; bases with no gene match: 8. The CDR3 runs 15 residues. Germline values: CDR1 SGHVS, CDR2 FQNEAQ.

The sample holds one count of this clone. V gene TRBV6-4 combines with J gene TRBJ2-1, with TRBD2 matching 9 bases. The CDR3 loop spans 15 amino acids. The J segment lost 7 bases and the V segment lost 3 bases, leaving 7 bases of the junction unmatched. Germline V gene lookup returns CDR1 MRHNA and CDR2 SNTAGT. The CDR3 DNA follows: TGTGCCAGCAGTGAGTCACTAGCGGGCCTTAATGAGCAGTTCTTC. This translates into CASSESLAGLNEQFF.

V usage is TRBV11-2 and J usage is TRBJ1-5; no definite D call. Trimming shortened V by 5 bases and J by 7 bases, and 12 bases separated the two germline ends. Germline V CDR1 and CDR2: SGHAT, FQNNGV. CDR3 length: 13 residues. The chain's CDR3 is CASSVRDGQPQHF. CDR3 coding DNA: TGTGCCAGCAGCGTAAGAGATGGGCAGCCCCAGCATTTT.

V is TRBV11-2 and J is TRBJ1-4, with D unclear. Germline V gives CDR1 SGHAT, CDR2 FQNNGV. The CDR3 is 14 residues long. V was pared by 7 bases and J by 11 bases, with 20 bases between. The CDR3 DNA follows: TGTGCCAGCACTTACTCCCGGGAACACGGGAAACTGTTTTTT. This translates into CASTYSREHGKLFF.

The chain employs TRBV29-1 and TRBJ2-3; D call uncertain. Germline V gene lookup returns CDR1 SQVTM and CDR2 ANQGSEA. The CDR3 is 13 residues long. V dropped 0 bases and J dropped 0 bases, with 4 bases sitting between them. The CDR3 spells CSVEDRSTDTQYF. The CDR3 nucleotides read TGCAGCGTTGAAGACCGGAGCACAGATACGCAGTATTTT.

The gene calls are TRBV19 and TRBJ1-5; D might be TRBD1 (6 bases). The V gene's germline CDR1 is LNHDA and CDR2 SQIVND (reference sequence). The CDR3 spans 15 residues. Deletions cut 5 bases from V and 3 bases from J, with 14 bases between. Here the CDR3 reads CASSWSRDNNQPQHF. CDR3 coding DNA: TGTGCCAGTAGTTGGAGCCGGGACAACAATCAGCCCCAGCATTTT.

This chain uses TRBV9 with TRBJ2-3; D assignment may be TRBD1 or TRBD2 (5 bases each). The CDR3 has 14 residues. Germline V gene sequence: CDR1 SGDLS, CDR2 YYNGEE. With 0 bases removed from V and 3 bases from J, the gap between germline ends came to 8 bases. The CDR3, as DNA: TGTGCCAGCAGCGTAGGAGGGGAGACAGATACGCAGTATTTT. It translates to CASSVGGETDTQYF.

This chain uses TRBV11-2 with TRBJ2-2; 10 bases match TRBD2. J gave up 3 bases and V 5 bases, and 9 bases lay outside the gene matches. The CDR3 totals 17 residues. CDR1 and CDR2 (germline): SGHAT, FQNNGV. CDR3 loop: CASSRPPGTSDTGELFF. Here the CDR3 DNA reads TGTGCCAGCAGCCGACCCCCCGGGACTAGCGACACCGGGGAGCTGTTTTTT.

The chain carries TRBV19 and TRBJ1-3; no reliable D call. Germline loops: CDR1 LNHDA, CDR2 SQIVND (reference sequence). V lost 7 bases, J lost 4 bases, and 14 bases lay in between. CDR3 length equals 14 residues. The CDR3 DNA is TGTGCCAGTAATGAGGGAGTGCGGGGAAACACCATATATTTT. Translation: CASNEGVRGNTIYF.

This clone was observed a few times. The chain uses TRBV13 and TRBJ1-1; D not certain. Germline values: CDR1 PRHDT, CDR2 FYEKMQ (reference sequence). The CDR3 covers 12 residues. Trimming pared 6 bases from V and 7 bases from J, leaving 12 bases between. CDR3 in amino acids: CASRAMGFEAFF. CDR3 nucleotide sequence: TGTGCCAGCAGAGCGATGGGATTTGAAGCTTTCTTT.

In its sample, this clone was seen once. CDR3 protein: CSVERDPQETQYF. The DNA for the CDR3 is TGCAGCGTTGAGAGAGATCCCCAAGAGACCCAGTACTTC. This rearrangement joins TRBV29-1 to TRBJ2-5; D gene ambiguous. The germline V gene has CDR1 SQVTM and CDR2 ANQGSEA. V was shortened by 3 bases and J by 1 base, with 9 bases between the two germline ends. The CDR3 loop spans 13 amino acids.

This clone came up a few times. This chain joins TRBV19 and TRBJ2-7, with 12 bases aligning to TRBD2. The CDR3 has 18 residues. After removal of 3 bases from V and 0 bases from J, the junction contained 9 bases not matched to a gene. Germline lookup yields CDR1 LNHDA and CDR2 SQIVND (reference sequence). CDR3 DNA: TGTGCCAGTAGTATGTGGACTAGCGGGACCAGATGCTCCTACGAGCAGTACGTC. Residues: CASSMWTSGTRCSYEQYV.

The chain has TRBV7-8 and TRBJ2-1, with TRBD2 matching over 7 bases. Germline V gives CDR1 SGHVS, CDR2 FQNEAQ. V gave up 0 bases and J gave up 11 bases; unmatched junction bases: 4. This CDR3 comprises 13 residues. DNA of the CDR3: TGTGCCAGCAGCTTAGCGGGACTACCTAAGCAGTTCTTC. Translated: CASSLAGLPKQFF.